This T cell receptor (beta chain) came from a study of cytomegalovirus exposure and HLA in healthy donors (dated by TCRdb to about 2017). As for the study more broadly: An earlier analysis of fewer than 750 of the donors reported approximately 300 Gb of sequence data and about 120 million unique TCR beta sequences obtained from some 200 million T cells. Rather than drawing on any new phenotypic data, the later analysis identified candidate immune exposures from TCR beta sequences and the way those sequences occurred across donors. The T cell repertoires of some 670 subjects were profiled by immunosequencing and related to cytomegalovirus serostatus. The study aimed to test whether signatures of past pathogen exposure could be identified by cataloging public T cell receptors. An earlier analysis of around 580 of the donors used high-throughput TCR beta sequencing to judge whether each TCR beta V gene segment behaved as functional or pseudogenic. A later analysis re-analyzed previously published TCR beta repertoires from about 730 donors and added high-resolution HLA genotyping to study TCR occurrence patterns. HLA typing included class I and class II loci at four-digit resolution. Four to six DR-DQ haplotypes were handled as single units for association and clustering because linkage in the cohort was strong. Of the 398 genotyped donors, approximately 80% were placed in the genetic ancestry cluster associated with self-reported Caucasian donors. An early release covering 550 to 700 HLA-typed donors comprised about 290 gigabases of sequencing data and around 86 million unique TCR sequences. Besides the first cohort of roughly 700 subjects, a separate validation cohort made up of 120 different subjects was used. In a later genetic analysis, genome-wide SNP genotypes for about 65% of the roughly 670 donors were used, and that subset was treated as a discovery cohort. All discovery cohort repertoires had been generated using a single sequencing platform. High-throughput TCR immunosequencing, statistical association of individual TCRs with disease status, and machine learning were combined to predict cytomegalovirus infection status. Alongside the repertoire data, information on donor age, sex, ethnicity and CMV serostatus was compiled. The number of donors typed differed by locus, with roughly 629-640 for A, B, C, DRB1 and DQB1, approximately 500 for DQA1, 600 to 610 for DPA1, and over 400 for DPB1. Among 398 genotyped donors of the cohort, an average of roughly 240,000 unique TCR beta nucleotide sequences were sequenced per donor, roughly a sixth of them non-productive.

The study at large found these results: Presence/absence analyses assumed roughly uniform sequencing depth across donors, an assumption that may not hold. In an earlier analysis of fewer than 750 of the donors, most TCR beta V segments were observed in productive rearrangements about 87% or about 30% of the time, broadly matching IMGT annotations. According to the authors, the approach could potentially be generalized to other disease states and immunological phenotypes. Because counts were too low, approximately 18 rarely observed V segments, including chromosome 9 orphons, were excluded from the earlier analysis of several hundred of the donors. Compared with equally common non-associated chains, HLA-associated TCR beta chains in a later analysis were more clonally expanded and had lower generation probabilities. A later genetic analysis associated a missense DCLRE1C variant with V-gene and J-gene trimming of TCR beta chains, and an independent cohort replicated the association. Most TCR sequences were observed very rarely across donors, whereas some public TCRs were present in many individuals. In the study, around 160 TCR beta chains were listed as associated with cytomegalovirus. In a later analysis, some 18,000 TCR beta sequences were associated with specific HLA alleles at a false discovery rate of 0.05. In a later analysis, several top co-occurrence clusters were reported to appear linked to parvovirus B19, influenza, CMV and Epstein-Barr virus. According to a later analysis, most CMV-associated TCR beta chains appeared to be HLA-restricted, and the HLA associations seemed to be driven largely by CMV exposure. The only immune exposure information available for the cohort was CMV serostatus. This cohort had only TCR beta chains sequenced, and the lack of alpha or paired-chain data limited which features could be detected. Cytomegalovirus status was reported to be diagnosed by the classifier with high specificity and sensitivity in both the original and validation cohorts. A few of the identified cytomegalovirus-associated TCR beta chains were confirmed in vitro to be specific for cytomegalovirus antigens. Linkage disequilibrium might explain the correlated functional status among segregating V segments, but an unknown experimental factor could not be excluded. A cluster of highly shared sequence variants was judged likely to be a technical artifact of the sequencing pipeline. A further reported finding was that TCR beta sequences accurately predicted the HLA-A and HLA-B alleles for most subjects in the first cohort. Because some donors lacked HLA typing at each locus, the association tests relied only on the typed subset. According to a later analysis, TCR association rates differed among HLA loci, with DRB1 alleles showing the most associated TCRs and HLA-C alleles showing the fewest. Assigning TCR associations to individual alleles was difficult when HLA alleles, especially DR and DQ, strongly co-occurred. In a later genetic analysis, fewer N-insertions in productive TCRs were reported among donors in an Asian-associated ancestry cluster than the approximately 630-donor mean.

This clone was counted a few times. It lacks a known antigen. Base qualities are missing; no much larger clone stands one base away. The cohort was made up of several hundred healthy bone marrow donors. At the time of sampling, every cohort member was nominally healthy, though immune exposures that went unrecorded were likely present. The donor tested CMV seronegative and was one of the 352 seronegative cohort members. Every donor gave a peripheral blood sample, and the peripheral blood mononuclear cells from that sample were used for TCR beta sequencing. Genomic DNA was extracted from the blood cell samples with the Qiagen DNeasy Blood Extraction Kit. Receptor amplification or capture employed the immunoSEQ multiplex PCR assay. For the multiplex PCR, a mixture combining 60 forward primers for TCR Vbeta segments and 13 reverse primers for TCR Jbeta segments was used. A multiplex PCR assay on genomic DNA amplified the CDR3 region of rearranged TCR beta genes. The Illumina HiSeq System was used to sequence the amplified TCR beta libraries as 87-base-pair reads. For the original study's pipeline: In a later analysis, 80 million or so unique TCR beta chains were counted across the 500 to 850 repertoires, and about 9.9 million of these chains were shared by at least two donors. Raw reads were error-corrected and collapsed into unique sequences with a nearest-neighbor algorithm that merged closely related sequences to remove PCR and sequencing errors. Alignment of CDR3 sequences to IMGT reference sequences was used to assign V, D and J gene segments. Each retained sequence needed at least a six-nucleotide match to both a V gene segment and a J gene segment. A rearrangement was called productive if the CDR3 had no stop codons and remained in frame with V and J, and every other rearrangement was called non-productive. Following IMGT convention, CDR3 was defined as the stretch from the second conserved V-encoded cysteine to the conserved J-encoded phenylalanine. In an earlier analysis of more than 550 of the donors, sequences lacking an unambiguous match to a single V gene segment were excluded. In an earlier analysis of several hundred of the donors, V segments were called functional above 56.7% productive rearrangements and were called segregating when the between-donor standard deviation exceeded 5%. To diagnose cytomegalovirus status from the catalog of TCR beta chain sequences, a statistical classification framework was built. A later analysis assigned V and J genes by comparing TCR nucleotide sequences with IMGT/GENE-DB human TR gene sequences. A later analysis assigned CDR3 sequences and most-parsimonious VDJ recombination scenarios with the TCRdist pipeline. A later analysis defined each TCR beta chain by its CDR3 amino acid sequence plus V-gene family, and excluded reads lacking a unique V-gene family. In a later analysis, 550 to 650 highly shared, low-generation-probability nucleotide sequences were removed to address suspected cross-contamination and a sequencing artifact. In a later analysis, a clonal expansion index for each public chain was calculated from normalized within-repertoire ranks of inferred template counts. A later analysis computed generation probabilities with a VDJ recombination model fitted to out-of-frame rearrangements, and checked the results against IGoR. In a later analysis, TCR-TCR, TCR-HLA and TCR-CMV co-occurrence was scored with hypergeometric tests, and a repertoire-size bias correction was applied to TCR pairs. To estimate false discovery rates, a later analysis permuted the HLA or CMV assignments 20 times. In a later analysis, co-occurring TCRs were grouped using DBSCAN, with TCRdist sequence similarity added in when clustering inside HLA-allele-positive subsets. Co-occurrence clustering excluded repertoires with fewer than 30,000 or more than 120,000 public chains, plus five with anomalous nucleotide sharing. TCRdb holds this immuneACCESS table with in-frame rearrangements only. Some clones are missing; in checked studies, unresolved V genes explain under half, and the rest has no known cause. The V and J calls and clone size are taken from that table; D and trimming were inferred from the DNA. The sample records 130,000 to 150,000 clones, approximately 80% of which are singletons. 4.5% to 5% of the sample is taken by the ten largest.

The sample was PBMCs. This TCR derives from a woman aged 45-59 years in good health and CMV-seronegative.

The CDR3: CASSESGGAYEQYF. The DNA sequence is as follows: TGCGCCAGCAGTGAGTCGGGAGGGGCCTACGAGCAGTACTTC. This receptor chain uses TRBV10-2 and TRBJ2-7; TRBD2 lines up with 7 middle nucleotides. Taken from cysteine to phenylalanine, the CDR3 has 14 residues. Only the CDR3 portion is preserved as DNA: 42 bases, with reading frame beginning at the first base. Trimming leaves V shorter by 0 bases and J shorter by 2 bases, with the junction holding 1 base beyond the gene matches. Reading the germline V gene gives CDR1 WSHSY and CDR2 SAAADI.